The T cell receptor (beta chain) under discussion was sequenced for a study of cytomegalovirus exposure and HLA in healthy donors. TCRdb keeps only in-frame clones here, not all; method: immunoSEQ multiplex PCR. The top ten hold around 2.8% of the sample, which has 170,000 or so clones, 80% to 85% seen once. Unmatched junction bases numbered 4, after V lost 7 bases and J lost 0 bases. Germline V lookup: CDR1 SNHLY, CDR2 FYNNEI. The CDR3 is made up of 14 amino acids. The chain combines TRBV2 with TRBJ2-5; 8 bases line up with TRBD2. This clonotype was obtained from a woman aged 18-35 years in good health and CMV-seropositive. Sequenced material: PBMCs. As DNA, the CDR3 is TGTGCCAGCAATGGCGGGGGGTACCAAGAGACCCAGTACTTC. The encoded protein is CASNGGGYQETQYF.